Shown below are 13 T cell receptor beta chains from a single sample sequenced in a study of OX40 agonist ivuxolimab in advanced cancers. The repertoire was sequenced with immunoSEQ multiplex PCR; TCRdb's copy has only in-frame clones and lacks some. Among approximately 100,000 clones listed, approximately 90% were seen once. Source: CD4+ or CD8+ T cells sorted from blood, taken in a trial of the OX40 agonist ivuxolimab. The receptors derive from an adult with an advanced solid tumor such as melanoma, head and neck, liver or kidney cancer.

A few counts support this clone. This rearrangement joins TRBV5-4 to TRBJ2-2; 9 nucleotides align to TRBD2. Germline CDR1 SGHNT, CDR2 YYREEE (reference sequence). This CDR3 is 16 amino acids long. After removal of 0 bases from V and 0 bases from J, the junction contained 0 bases not matched to a gene. CDR3 bases: TGTGCCAGCAGCTTGGTAGCGGGGGCGAACACCGGGGAGCTGTTTTTT. It encodes CASSLVAGANTGELFF.

This clone has a single count. The chain employs TRBV5-1 and TRBJ2-3; a possible D gene is TRBD1 (6 bases). Trimming cost V 0 bases and J 3 bases, with 11 bases left between them. The germline V gene has CDR1 SGHRS and CDR2 YFSETQ. The length of the CDR3 is 15 residues. The CDR3 DNA sequence: TGCGCCAGCAGCTTGGTGTCTACAGGGACAGATACGCAGTATTTT. Amino acids: CASSLVSTGTDTQYF. The full variable domain, rest sourced from reference TRBV5-1 and TRBJ2-3, is KAGVTQTPRYLIKTRGQQVTLSCSPISGHRSVSWYQQTPGQGLQFLFEYFSETQRNKGNFPGRFSGRQFSNSRSEMNVSTLELGDSALYLCASSLVSTGTDTQYFGPGTRLTVL.

V usage is TRBV27 and J usage is TRBJ2-4; a possible D gene is TRBD2 (6 bases). The CDR3 has 17 residues. Germline CDR1 reads MNHEY; CDR2 reads SMNVEV (reference sequence). V lost 7 bases, J lost 1 base, and 20 bases lay in between. CDR3 nucleotides: TGTGCCAGCACTTCCGGGACTGCAGCCTCGGCCAAAAACATTCAGTACTTC. This codes for CASTSGTAASAKNIQYF.

This chain links TRBV18 with TRBJ2-5; TRBD1 matches 7 bases. CDR1 KGHSH and CDR2 LQKENI come from the germline V gene. The CDR3 is 15 residues long. The ends lost 3 bases at V and 4 bases at J; junction bases unmatched: 8. The CDR3 DNA is TGTGCCAGCTCACCCAGACAGGGTGAGGCAGAGACCCAGTACTTC. The encoded protein is CASSPRQGEAETQYF.

The chain joins TRBV7-2 to TRBJ2-7; D is unclear. The V and J ends lost 2 bases and 7 bases respectively, with 15 bases between them. This CDR3 has 14 residues. Per the germline V gene, CDR1 is SGHTA and CDR2 is FQGNSA. In DNA, the CDR3 is TGTGCCAGCAGCTTAAAGGGAACTGGCCGTGAGCAGTACTTC. Its protein is CASSLKGTGREQYF.

The V and J genes are TRBV30 and TRBJ1-6; D is perhaps TRBD1 (5 bases). CDR1 is GTSNPN and CDR2 is SVGIG in the germline V gene (reference sequence). The ends were cut back, 3 bases at V and 4 bases at J, with 16 bases in the middle. The CDR3 runs 16 residues. DNA for the CDR3: TGTGCCTGGAGGGCCCTTGGGGCGGAATATAATTCACCCCTCCACTTT. Translating gives CAWRALGAEYNSPLHF. Combining the CDR3 with reference TRBV30 and TRBJ1-6 gives the whole variable domain SQTIHQWPATLVQPVGSPLSLECTVEGTSNPNLYWYRQAAGRGLQLLFYSVGIGQISSEVPQNLSASRPQDRQFILSSKKLLLSDSGFYLCAWRALGAEYNSPLHFGNGTRLTVT.

V is TRBV11-3 and J is TRBJ2-5; unclear D gene. CDR3 length: 15 amino acids. V dropped 1 base and J dropped 5 bases, with 14 bases sitting between them. Germline loops: CDR1 SGHNT, CDR2 YENEEA. The CDR3 region has the DNA TGTGCCAGCAGCTTAGGTACGGGCTCGGGTGAGACCCAGTACTTC. Its protein product is CASSLGTGSGETQYF. The whole variable domain, remainder taken from reference TRBV11-3 and TRBJ2-5, is EAGVVQSPRYKIIEKKQPVAFWCNPISGHNTLYWYLQNLGQGPELLIRYENEEAVDDSQLPKDRFSAERLKGVDSTLKIQPAELGDSAVYLCASSLGTGSGETQYFGPGTRLLVL.

In this sample, this clone turned up once. V usage is TRBV9 and J usage is TRBJ2-7, with TRBD2 identical over 9 bases. Looked up from germline, CDR1 is SGDLS and CDR2 is YYNGEE. The CDR3 is 13 amino acids. The V and J ends lost 9 bases and 3 bases, in that order; junction bases with no gene match: 7. The CDR3 nucleotides read TGTGCCAAAGCTAGCGGGGCGTACTACGAGCAGTACTTC. Its protein is CAKASGAYYEQYF.

The chain recombines TRBV28 with TRBJ1-1; D is unresolved. Germline CDR1 is MDHEN and CDR2 is SYDVKM. Trimming cost V 5 bases and J 4 bases, with 17 bases left between them. This CDR3 region has 15 residues. The DNA of the CDR3 is TGTGCCAGCAGTCCCCCTCAGACACTCGGCACTGAAGCTTTCTTT. It yields the protein CASSPPQTLGTEAFF.

J is TRBJ2-3 and V is TRBV10-1, with 14 bases aligning to TRBD2. V was clipped by 3 bases and J by 4 bases; unmatched bases: 3. The CDR3 is made up of 16 amino acids. Germline-derived CDR1 and CDR2 are WNHNN and SYGVQD (reference sequence). For the CDR3, the DNA is TGCGCCAGCAGTGAACGACTAGCGGGGGGGCCAGATACGCAGTATTTT. This gives the protein CASSERLAGGPDTQYF.

The genes are TRBV28 and TRBJ1-5; D is undetermined. With 5 bases removed from V and 3 bases from J, the gap between germline ends came to 20 bases. CDR1 is MDHEN, CDR2 SYDVKM, per germline. The CDR3 runs 17 residues. The CDR3 DNA reads TGTGCCAGCAGTGAAGTAGGACCCCGCCTTTTCAATCAGCCCCAGCATTTT. This encodes CASSEVGPRLFNQPQHF. Full variable domain (missing parts from reference TRBV28 and TRBJ1-5): DVKVTQSSRYLVKRTGEKVFLECVQDMDHENMFWYRQDPGLGLRLIYFSYDVKMKEKGDIPEGYSVSREKKERFSLILESASTNQTSMYLCASSEVGPRLFNQPQHFGDGTRLSIL.

The chain is built from TRBV29-1 and TRBJ2-7; D remains ambiguous. There are 14 residues in the CDR3. The V end lost 1 base, the J end lost 3 bases, and 13 bases lay between the germline ends. Looked up from germline, CDR1 is SQVTM and CDR2 is ANQGSEA. CDR3: CSVEGGREGYEQYF. CDR3 sequence (DNA): TGCAGCGTTGAAGGGGGAAGGGAAGGCTACGAGCAGTACTTC.

This clone has a count of ten or more. The J gene is TRBJ1-2, the V gene TRBV5-1; TRBD1 aligns across 7 bases. Germline values: CDR1 SGHRS, CDR2 YFSETQ. The junction had 5 bases not matched to a gene; V was cut back by 3 bases and J by 6 bases. The CDR3 is 13 amino acids. The CDR3 region has the DNA TGCGCCAGCAGCTATACAGGGGCAGATGGCTACACCTTC. It encodes CASSYTGADGYTF.